Shown below are 32 T cell receptor beta chains from a single sample sequenced in a study of shared clonotypes between healthy human individuals (dated by TCRdb to the early 2020s). CD8 naive samples consisted of CD45RO-negative cells that were positively selected for CCR7, yielding a CD45RA+CCR7+ population without TemRA cells. The library was built by means of the immunoSEQ multiplex PCR assay. The source is immuneACCESS, and TCRdb retained only in-frame sequences with V and J called. Part of the clones is not carried over; for the studies checked, unresolved V genes explain less than half of this, and the remainder is unexplained. This sample holds over 750,000 clones; approximately 97% were observed only once. Approximately 0.2% of the sample belongs to the ten largest clones. Sample: naive CD8+ T cells sorted from blood. In the paper's terms, the cell subset or site label means: CD45RA+CCR7+. These receptors originate from a man under 40 in good health.

The chain couples TRBV27 to TRBJ2-2; 11 bases fit TRBD2. In germline, CDR1 is MNHEY, CDR2 SMNVEV (reference sequence). This CDR3 comprises 14 residues. The V gene end was trimmed by 8 bases and the J gene end by 6 bases; junction bases not matched to a gene: 5. CDR3 sequence: CASSLAGVSGELFF. As DNA, the CDR3 is TGTGCCAGCTCACTAGCGGGAGTTTCCGGGGAGCTGTTTTTT.

The J gene is TRBJ2-1, the V gene TRBV15; D gene uncertain. The ends were cut back, 1 base at V and 1 base at J, with 17 bases in the middle. Germline CDR1 LNHNV, CDR2 YYDKDF (reference sequence). The CDR3 totals 18 residues. The CDR3 sequence: CATSRARAPTGSYNEQFF. DNA for the CDR3: TGTGCCACCAGCAGAGCCCGGGCCCCGACTGGGTCCTACAATGAGCAGTTCTTC.

This rearrangement joins TRBV19 to TRBJ1-1; 11 bases fit TRBD1. The V and J ends lost 4 bases and 5 bases, in that order; junction bases with no gene match: 6. Per the germline V gene, CDR1 is LNHDA and CDR2 is SQIVND (reference sequence). The CDR3 spans 15 residues. The CDR3 region has the DNA TGTGCCAGTAGTAAAGGGACAGGGGGTAGAACTGAAGCTTTCTTT. It is translated as CASSKGTGGRTEAFF.

The genes are TRBV5-8 and TRBJ2-7; 12 nucleotides line up with TRBD2. CDR3 length: 18 amino acids. Germline CDR1 is SGHTS and CDR2 is YDEGEE. J lost 4 bases, V lost 0 bases, and 11 bases had no gene match. Here the CDR3 DNA reads TGTGCCAGCAGCTTGGATCGGACTAGCGGGATAAGGGGATACGAGCAGTACTTC. Translating it yields CASSLDRTSGIRGYEQYF.

This clone showed up just once. The J gene is TRBJ2-1, the V gene TRBV9; 12 bases are shared with TRBD2. The CDR3 has 14 residues. Germline CDR1 is SGDLS and CDR2 is YYNGEE. V shed 3 bases and J 7 bases; nucleotides not matched to a gene: 2. The chain's CDR3 is CASSATSGRNEQFF. The CDR3 DNA is TGTGCCAGCAGCGCGACTAGCGGGAGAAATGAGCAGTTCTTC. Variable domain in full (rest from reference TRBV9 and TRBJ2-1): DSGVTQTPKHLITATGQRVTLRCSPRSGDLSVYWYQQSLDQGLQFLIQYYNGEERAKGNILERFSAQQFPDLHSELNLSSLELGDSALYFCASSATSGRNEQFFGPGTRLTVL.

This rearrangement joins TRBV29-1 to TRBJ2-7; D is unclear. The V end lost 4 bases, the J end lost 6 bases, and 13 bases lay between the germline ends. Germline V gene lookup returns CDR1 SQVTM and CDR2 ANQGSEA. CDR3 length: 12 residues. In DNA, the CDR3 is TGCAGCGTTGTGGTGGCCTCGGGCGAGCAGTACTTC. Translated: CSVVVASGEQYF.

The rearrangement joins TRBV7-2 to TRBJ1-1; D gene unclear. The CDR3 has 14 amino acids. V dropped 1 base and J dropped 4 bases, with 10 bases sitting between them. Germline CDR1 is SGHTA and CDR2 is FQGNSA. CDR3 region: CASSLDGSFTEAFF. CDR3 nucleotides: TGTGCCAGCAGCTTAGACGGCTCCTTCACTGAAGCTTTCTTT.

The chain recombines TRBV6-5 with TRBJ2-7; the D gene is possibly TRBD2 (5 bases). The CDR3 sequence is 15 residues long. In germline, CDR1 is MNHEY, CDR2 SVGAGI. Deletions cut 2 bases from V and 6 bases from J, with 17 bases between. The CDR3, as DNA: TGTGCCAGCAGTTACAGTACTAGTCTCCTCTCCGAGCAGTACTTC. Amino acids: CASSYSTSLLSEQYF.

This chain connects TRBV10-3 to TRBJ2-1; D is ambiguous. The CDR3 runs to 15 residues. CDR1 and CDR2 (germline): ENHRY, SYGVKD. Trimming shortened V by 0 bases and J by 8 bases, and 14 bases separated the two germline ends. This CDR3 reads CAISESSKVGYEQFF. CDR3 nucleotides: TGTGCCATCAGTGAGTCTTCAAAGGTTGGCTATGAGCAGTTCTTC.

About this clone itself: Other DNA sequences in the sample encode the same CDR3. The chain employs TRBV11-2 and TRBJ2-1; no definite D call. Per germline, CDR1 SGHAT and CDR2 FQNNGV. V lost 2 bases and J lost 8, with 7 bases in between. The CDR3 has 12 residues. CDR3 amino acids: CASSLLADEQFF. CDR3 bases: TGTGCCAGCAGCTTATTAGCTGATGAGCAGTTCTTC.

This chain uses TRBV5-1 with TRBJ2-7; TRBD1 matches at 9 bases. Germline V lookup: CDR1 SGHRS, CDR2 YFSETQ. CDR3 size: 14 residues. J lost 6 bases, V lost 2 bases, and 6 bases had no gene match. CDR3 nucleotides: TGCGCCAGCAGCTTCCGGGACAGGGAGCGCGAGCAGTACTTC. It specifies CASSFRDREREQYF.

This rearrangement joins TRBV5-3 to TRBJ2-1, with 9 bases lining up with TRBD2. TRBV5-3 is reported as an ORF; its role is uncertain. Trimming at V came to 2 bases and at J to 1 base, leaving 13 bases not matched to a gene. This CDR3 is 19 amino acids long. Here the CDR3 reads CARSLSRTSEGGSYNEQFF. In DNA, the CDR3 is TGTGCCAGAAGCTTATCCAGGACTAGCGAGGGAGGTTCCTACAATGAGCAGTTCTTC.

This chain connects TRBV6-1 to TRBJ1-2; tentative D call: TRBD1 (5 bases). Trimming took off 6 bases at V and 4 bases at J, with 18 bases between the two ends. The germline gives CDR1 MNHNS, CDR2 SASEGT. The CDR3 runs 15 residues. CDR3 sequence: CASRPGQTTVYGYTF. Here the CDR3 DNA reads TGTGCCAGCAGACCCGGACAAACCACCGTCTATGGCTACACCTTC.

On this clone: Other DNA sequences in the same sample also yield this CDR3. This chain uses TRBV5-6 with TRBJ1-5; the D is unclear. CDR1 and CDR2 from the germline V gene are SGHDT and YYEEEE. This CDR3 is 12 amino acids long. V lost 0 bases to trimming and J lost 4 bases, with 2 bases between them. The CDR3: CASSLDNQPQHF. CDR3 in DNA: TGTGCCAGCAGCTTGGATAATCAGCCCCAGCATTTT.

This chain joins TRBV15 and TRBJ1-5; 8 nucleotides match TRBD1. The ends lost 4 bases at V and 4 bases at J; junction bases unmatched: 3. Germline CDR1 and CDR2: LNHNV and YYDKDF (reference sequence). This CDR3 spans 14 amino acids. The CDR3 region is CATSIDRGNQPQHF. CDR3 bases: TGTGCCACCAGCATAGACAGGGGTAATCAGCCCCAGCATTTT.

The J gene is TRBJ2-1, the V gene TRBV7-9; D call uncertain. V was trimmed by 5 bases and J by 5 bases, leaving 7 bases between them. Germline V gene lookup returns CDR1 SEHNR and CDR2 FQNEAQ (reference sequence). The CDR3 has 12 amino acids. The CDR3 protein is CASSPYHNEQFF. DNA of the CDR3: TGTGCCAGCAGCCCTTACCACAATGAGCAGTTCTTC.

The chain carries TRBV4-1 and TRBJ2-7; the D gene is possibly TRBD1 (6 bases). CDR3 length: 14 residues. With 3 bases removed from V and 1 base from J, the gap between germline ends came to 10 bases. Germline V CDR1 and CDR2: MGHRA, YSYEKL. The CDR3 sequence is CASSQLDSSYEQYF. Here the CDR3 DNA reads TGCGCCAGCAGCCAGTTGGACAGTTCCTACGAGCAGTACTTC.

In regard to this clone: This sample also contains other DNA sequences that code for the same CDR3. The chain carries TRBV27 and TRBJ2-7; D remains ambiguous. Germline V gene sequence: CDR1 MNHEY, CDR2 SMNVEV (reference sequence). The CDR3 totals 11 residues. Deletions cut 6 bases from V and 7 bases from J, with 10 bases between. The CDR3 is CASRSGWEQYF. In nucleotides, the CDR3 is TGTGCCAGCAGGTCCGGTTGGGAGCAGTACTTC.

The V gene is TRBV5-1, the J gene TRBJ2-1; 8 bases agree with TRBD2. This CDR3 is built from 16 residues. Trimming at V came to 4 bases and at J to 3 bases, leaving 9 bases not matched to a gene. CDR1 and CDR2 (germline): SGHRS, YFSETQ. The CDR3 reads CASSNGLAVGYNEQFF. The CDR3 DNA sequence: TGCGCCAGCAGCAACGGACTAGCCGTTGGCTACAATGAGCAGTTCTTC. Looking up the rest from reference TRBV5-1 and TRBJ2-1 gives the full variable domain: KAGVTQTPRYLIKTRGQQVTLSCSPISGHRSVSWYQQTPGQGLQFLFEYFSETQRNKGNFPGRFSGRQFSNSRSEMNVSTLELGDSALYLCASSNGLAVGYNEQFFGPGTRLTVL.

CDR3 amino acids: CASSPSGGLFTEAFF. The CDR3 DNA sequence: TGTGCCAGCAGCCCTAGCGGGGGGCTCTTCACTGAAGCTTTCTTT. This chain uses TRBV7-9 with TRBJ1-1; TRBD1 is a possible D gene (6 bases). The germline gives CDR1 SEHNR, CDR2 FQNEAQ (reference sequence). The CDR3 contains 15 residues. Trimming removed 5 bases at V and 4 bases at J, with 17 bases between. The full variable domain, rest sourced from reference TRBV7-9 and TRBJ1-1, is DTGVSQNPRHKITKRGQNVTFRCDPISEHNRLYWYRQTLGQGPEFLTYFQNEAQLEKSRLLSDRFSAERPKGSFSTLEIQRTEQGDSAMYLCASSPSGGLFTEAFFGQGTRLTVV.

The chain joins TRBV19 to TRBJ2-1; 10 positions agree with TRBD2. Germline assignment: CDR1 LNHDA and CDR2 SQIVND (reference sequence). V shed 2 bases, J shed 2 bases, and the junction held 0 bases outside the gene matches. The CDR3 covers 15 residues. The CDR3 DNA reads as TGTGCCAGTAGTATAAGCGGGAGGGCCTACAATGAGCAGTTCTTC. It translates to CASSISGRAYNEQFF.

CDR3 in DNA: TGTGCCAGCAGCTTACCGGGGGGCGTTGATGGCTACACCTTC. It translates to CASSLPGGVDGYTF. This sequence joins TRBV7-9 and TRBJ1-2; perhaps TRBD1 as D (6 bases). Trimming left V 2 bases short and J 6 bases short, with 13 bases between. CDR3 length equals 14 residues. Germline V gene data show CDR1 as SEHNR and CDR2 as FQNEAQ (reference sequence).

The chain joins TRBV30 to TRBJ2-7; TRBD2 matches at 10 bases. The CDR3 sequence is 14 residues long. The J segment lost 4 bases and the V segment lost 4 bases, leaving 7 bases of the junction unmatched. From germline, CDR1 is GTSNPN and CDR2 SVGIG (reference sequence). CDR3 region: CAWKAGGGRYEQYF. Written as DNA, the CDR3 is TGTGCCTGGAAAGCGGGAGGGGGTCGGTACGAGCAGTACTTC.

The V and J genes are TRBV4-1 and TRBJ2-7; 7 bases are shared with TRBD1. This CDR3 has 16 amino acids. The germline CDR1 and CDR2 sequences are MGHRA and YSYEKL. V gave up 1 base and J gave up 3 bases; unmatched junction bases: 9. The CDR3: CASSQAIPGQSYEQYF. CDR3 sequence (DNA): TGCGCCAGCAGCCAAGCAATACCGGGACAGAGCTACGAGCAGTACTTC.

The chain couples TRBV5-1 to TRBJ2-1; 7 nucleotides align to TRBD2. V dropped 6 bases and J dropped 2; count of bases not matched to a gene: 11. The CDR3 loop spans 16 amino acids. Germline V gene lookup returns CDR1 SGHRS and CDR2 YFSETQ. CDR3 coding DNA: TGCGCCAGCAAGGCCCCGGGGGAGGGCCCCTACAATGAGCAGTTCTTC. Its translation is CASKAPGEGPYNEQFF.

The table lists this clone with a count of one. In the same sample, other DNA sequences code for this CDR3. J is TRBJ1-5 and V is TRBV27; D is unresolved. The CDR3 is 13 amino acids. V was clipped by 2 bases and J by 0 bases, with 2 bases between them. CDR1 is MNHEY, CDR2 SMNVEV, per germline (reference sequence). The CDR3 DNA reads as TGTGCCAGCAGTTTAAGTAGCAATCAGCCCCAGCATTTT. Its protein product is CASSLSSNQPQHF.

The CDR3 loop reads CASRIRGFVAQYF. For the CDR3, the DNA is TGTGCCAGCCGAATTCGGGGGTTCGTGGCCCAGTACTTC. V gene TRBV28 combines with J gene TRBJ2-5, with a possible D match to TRBD2 (6 bases). With 8 bases removed from V and 9 bases from J, the gap between germline ends came to 19 bases. The V gene's germline CDR1 is MDHEN and CDR2 SYDVKM. This CDR3 has 13 amino acids.

The chain combines TRBV10-1 with TRBJ1-1; D uncertain. CDR3 length: 15 amino acids. Germline V gene sequence: CDR1 WNHNN, CDR2 SYGVQD (reference sequence). Trimming shortened V by 0 bases and J by 1 base, and 9 bases separated the two germline ends. The CDR3 nucleotides are TGCGCCAGCAGTGAGTCCAGGCCCCCGAACACTGAAGCTTTCTTT. It codes for CASSESRPPNTEAFF.

The chain employs TRBV15 and TRBJ2-7; 10 bases line up with TRBD1. CDR3 size: 17 residues. V gave up 0 bases and J gave up 2 bases; unmatched junction bases: 7. Germline CDR1 reads LNHNV; CDR2 reads YYDKDF (reference sequence). The CDR3 protein is CATSRDASGTGAYEQYF. DNA of the CDR3: TGTGCCACCAGCAGAGATGCGAGTGGGACAGGGGCCTACGAGCAGTACTTC.

This clone was found once. This chain joins TRBV27 and TRBJ2-7; D is uncertain. Trimming stripped 4 bases from V and 0 bases from J, with 7 bases between. The CDR3 contains 13 residues. Germline V gene sequence: CDR1 MNHEY, CDR2 SMNVEV (reference sequence). Here the CDR3 DNA reads TGTGCCAGCAGTTACGGGTACTCCTACGAGCAGTACTTC. This translates into CASSYGYSYEQYF.

The V gene is TRBV4-1, the J gene TRBJ1-5; D not resolved. Germline lookup yields CDR1 MGHRA and CDR2 YSYEKL. Trimming took off 2 bases at V and 4 bases at J, with 6 bases between the two ends. The CDR3 sequence is 13 residues long. The CDR3 is CASSQSQNQPQHF. Written as DNA, the CDR3 is TGCGCCAGCAGCCAAAGCCAAAATCAGCCCCAGCATTTT.

This chain links TRBV9 with TRBJ1-2; maybe TRBD1 (5 bases). V dropped 1 base and J dropped 3 bases, with 10 bases sitting between them. Germline CDR1 is SGDLS and CDR2 is YYNGEE. The CDR3 runs to 14 residues. The CDR3, as DNA: TGTGCCAGCAGCGTATCCGGGGGGGACTATGGCTACACCTTC. Translating it yields CASSVSGGDYGYTF. Filled out from reference TRBV9 and TRBJ1-2, the complete variable domain reads DSGVTQTPKHLITATGQRVTLRCSPRSGDLSVYWYQQSLDQGLQFLIQYYNGEERAKGNILERFSAQQFPDLHSELNLSSLELGDSALYFCASSVSGGDYGYTFGSGTRLTVV.